These 28 T cell receptor beta chains share one sample of origin, sequenced in a study of cytomegalovirus exposure and HLA in healthy donors. PCR employed 60 Vbeta and 13 Jbeta primers. Profiling relied on immunoSEQ multiplex PCR, and the TCRdb table lists in-frame clones only, not all of them. The table shows around 150,000 clones, with roughly 76% occurring only once. Material: PBMCs. The receptor source for this set is a woman aged 45-60 years in good health and CMV-seronegative.

This clone was seen only once. V is TRBV5-1 and J is TRBJ1-1; D is possibly TRBD1 (5 bases). Looked up from germline, CDR1 is SGHRS and CDR2 is YFSETQ. CDR3 length: 15 amino acids. V lost 0 bases and J lost 1, with 10 bases in between. The CDR3 is CASSLGNQGNTEAFF. The CDR3 bases are TGCGCCAGCAGCTTGGGAAACCAGGGGAACACTGAAGCTTTCTTT.

The CDR3 coding sequence is TGTGCCAGCAGCCCTCTTCTCGACAATGAGCAGTTCTTC. It is translated as CASSPLLDNEQFF. V is TRBV2 and J is TRBJ2-1, with D unclear. This CDR3 is built from 13 residues. Germline V lookup: CDR1 SNHLY, CDR2 FYNNEI. V was clipped by 6 bases and J by 5 bases, with 11 bases between them. Variable domain in full (rest from reference TRBV2 and TRBJ2-1): EPEVTQTPSHQVTQMGQEVILRCVPISNHLYFYWYRQILGQKVEFLVSFYNNEISEKSEIFDDQFSVERPDGSNFTLKIRSTKLEDSAMYFCASSPLLDNEQFFGPGTRLTVL.

J is TRBJ1-5 and V is TRBV28; D may be TRBD1 (5 bases). This CDR3 spans 14 amino acids. V was pared by 3 bases and J by 7 bases, with 13 bases between. CDR1 is MDHEN and CDR2 is SYDVKM in the germline V gene. The CDR3 sequence: CASSFRRGGQPQHF. CDR3 in DNA: TGTGCCAGCAGTTTTCGAAGGGGTGGACAGCCCCAGCATTTT.

The rearrangement uses TRBV5-6 and TRBJ2-1; 9 nucleotides line up with TRBD1. The CDR3 sequence is 17 residues long. The junction had 11 bases not matched to a gene; V was cut back by 4 bases and J by 3 bases. Per the germline V gene, CDR1 is SGHDT and CDR2 is YYEEEE. The CDR3 DNA reads TGTGCCAGCAGCCACAAAGGACAGGGGAGTTTCTACAATGAGCAGTTCTTC. Translating it yields CASSHKGQGSFYNEQFF.

The sample holds a few counts of this clone. The V and J genes are TRBV27 and TRBJ2-2; 14 nucleotides line up with TRBD2. V was clipped by 6 bases and J by 7 bases; unmatched bases: 4. Germline V lookup: CDR1 MNHEY, CDR2 SMNVEV (reference sequence). This CDR3 has 15 residues. The CDR3 coding sequence is TGTGCCAGCAGGACTAGCGGGGGGGCCATCGGGGAGCTGTTTTTT. It specifies CASRTSGGAIGELFF.

The chain recombines TRBV6-6 with TRBJ1-5, with unresolved D. Trimming removed 8 bases at V and 2 bases at J, with 13 bases between. This CDR3 is 14 amino acids long. CDR1 is MNHNY, CDR2 SVGAGI, per germline (reference sequence). The CDR3 sequence: CASSRAGGNQPQHF. The CDR3 DNA follows: TGTGCCAGCTCACGGGCCGGGGGCAATCAGCCCCAGCATTTT.

V gene TRBV2 combines with J gene TRBJ1-3; no firm D call. Germline CDR1 is SNHLY and CDR2 is FYNNEI. There are 13 residues in the CDR3. V lost 8 bases, J lost 2 bases, and 10 bases lay in between. CDR3 sequence reads: CASGGSTGNTIYF. Written as DNA, the CDR3 is TGTGCCAGCGGAGGGTCTACTGGAAACACCATATATTTT.

CDR3 nucleotide sequence: TGTGCCAGCAGCTCCAGTCCCTACGAGCAGTACTTC. Protein: CASSSSPYEQYF. The chain carries TRBV7-2 and TRBJ2-7; D gene ambiguous. The CDR3 runs 12 residues. Germline assignment: CDR1 SGHTA and CDR2 FQGNSA. V was pared by 4 bases and J by 2 bases, with 6 bases between.

J is TRBJ1-2 and V is TRBV5-4; 11 nucleotides align to TRBD1. V trimming: 1 base; J trimming: 8 bases; junction bases outside the gene matches: 4. The CDR3 contains 14 residues. Germline loops: CDR1 SGHNT, CDR2 YYREEE (reference sequence). Here the CDR3 DNA reads TGTGCCAGCAGCTTGAGCGGGACAGGGGGAGGCTACACCTTC. Its translation: CASSLSGTGGGYTF.

This clone was seen only a few times. The V gene is TRBV7-9, the J gene TRBJ2-1; a weak D match, TRBD1 (6 bases). CDR3 length: 14 residues. Germline lookup yields CDR1 SEHNR and CDR2 FQNEAQ (reference sequence). The ends were cut back, 4 bases at V and 1 base at J, with 8 bases in the middle. The CDR3 DNA reads TGTGCCAGCAGCTACAGGGAGTCCTACAATGAGCAGTTCTTC. Its protein product is CASSYRESYNEQFF.

The genes are TRBV4-3 and TRBJ2-1; D is perhaps TRBD2 (6 bases). Germline V gene data show CDR1 as LGHNA and CDR2 as YSLEER. The CDR3 runs to 17 residues. Trimming left V 1 base short and J 6 bases short, with 19 bases between. The CDR3 is CASSQAPAIGGANEQFF. As DNA, the CDR3 is TGCGCCAGCAGCCAAGCCCCAGCCATTGGAGGGGCCAATGAGCAGTTCTTC.

This chain links TRBV6-4 with TRBJ2-1, with D maybe TRBD1 (5 bases). The CDR3 runs 11 residues. Trimming cost V 5 bases and J 6 bases, with 5 bases left between them. Per germline, CDR1 MRHNA and CDR2 SNTAGT. CDR3 sequence reads: CASSTGNEQFF. The CDR3 region has the DNA TGTGCCAGCAGTACAGGCAATGAGCAGTTCTTC.

The V and J genes are TRBV5-4 and TRBJ1-2; D uncertain. The CDR3 runs to 14 residues. The germline CDR1 and CDR2 sequences are SGHNT and YYREEE (reference sequence). Trimming took off 0 bases at V and 4 bases at J, with 10 bases between the two ends. This CDR3 reads CASSLGQEVYGYTF. The CDR3 DNA reads TGTGCCAGCAGCTTGGGACAAGAAGTCTATGGCTACACCTTC.

The J gene is TRBJ1-1, the V gene TRBV19; no definite D call. V was pared by 5 bases and J by 0 bases, with 10 bases between. Germline values: CDR1 LNHDA, CDR2 SQIVND (reference sequence). The CDR3 runs to 14 residues. Written as DNA, the CDR3 is TGTGCCAGTAGTTTGGGAGCGGTGAACACTGAAGCTTTCTTT. This translates into CASSLGAVNTEAFF.

V usage is TRBV28 and J usage is TRBJ2-5; 10 bases agree with TRBD2. The CDR3 is 14 residues long. Germline assignment: CDR1 MDHEN and CDR2 SYDVKM. With 3 bases clipped from V and 3 bases from J, the junction kept 1 base outside the gene matches. Written as DNA, the CDR3 is TGTGCCAGCAGTTTTCTAGCGGGAGAAGAGACCCAGTACTTC. Translated, it gives CASSFLAGEETQYF.

This chain joins TRBV10-3 and TRBJ1-5; tentative D call: TRBD1 (6 bases). The CDR3 is made up of 13 amino acids. Looked up from germline, CDR1 is ENHRY and CDR2 is SYGVKD. V was clipped by 11 bases and J by 9 bases, with 20 bases between them. Here the CDR3 reads CASQDSLILPQHF. The CDR3 coding sequence is TGTGCCTCACAGGACAGCTTAATTCTGCCCCAGCATTTT.

This chain joins TRBV28 and TRBJ2-7; D possibly corresponds to TRBD2 (7 bases). Germline lookup yields CDR1 MDHEN and CDR2 SYDVKM. The CDR3 has 14 amino acids. The V gene lost 3 bases and the J gene lost 5 bases, with 14 bases spanning the gap. The CDR3 loop is CASSFSGGLNEQYF. The CDR3 bases are TGTGCCAGCAGTTTCTCGGGGGGCCTCAACGAGCAGTACTTC.

CDR3 sequence (DNA): TGTGCCAGCAGCAAACCGGGACAGCCCTACGAGCAGTACTTC. Translation: CASSKPGQPYEQYF. The chain links TRBV7-2 to TRBJ2-7, with 7 bases matching TRBD1. Trimming at V came to 5 bases and at J to 2 bases, leaving 6 bases not matched to a gene. CDR1 and CDR2 (germline): SGHTA, FQGNSA. The CDR3 is made up of 14 amino acids.

This clone came up a few times. The conserved phenylalanine or tryptophan is not found at the CDR3 terminus, so this likely reflects a read error. The chain carries TRBV29-1 and TRBJ2-7; TRBD2 agrees at 7 bases. CDR1 is SQVTM and CDR2 is ANQGSEA in the germline V gene. The junction had 7 bases not matched to a gene; V was cut back by 1 base and J by 4 bases. The CDR3 consists of 14 residues. CDR3: CSVEGTRAGYEQYL. CDR3 bases: TGCAGCGTTGAAGGGACTAGGGCGGGTTACGAGCAGTACCTC.

This chain joins TRBV27 and TRBJ2-1; a possible D gene is TRBD2 (7 bases). The CDR3 sequence is 16 residues long. V shed 4 bases and J shed 4 bases, with 17 bases lying between them. The germline V gene encodes CDR1 MNHEY and CDR2 SMNVEV (reference sequence). The CDR3 coding sequence is TGTGCCAGCAGTTCCATCATGGGGGGGCAATACAATGAGCAGTTCTTC. Amino acid sequence: CASSSIMGGQYNEQFF.

The J gene is TRBJ1-1, the V gene TRBV5-1, with 8 bases fitting TRBD1. The CDR3 extends over 15 amino acids. CDR1 SGHRS and CDR2 YFSETQ come from the germline V gene. The J segment lost 1 base and the V segment lost 4 bases, leaving 6 bases of the junction unmatched. CDR3 residues: CASSTQGARNTEAFF. Written as DNA, the CDR3 is TGCGCCAGCAGCACTCAGGGGGCGCGGAACACTGAAGCTTTCTTT.

This clone was counted once. DNA for the CDR3: TGCAGCGTTACAGGGTTAGAGACCCAGTACTTC. Amino acids: CSVTGLETQYF. This chain joins TRBV29-1 and TRBJ2-5; TRBD1 might be the D (6 bases). This CDR3 spans 11 amino acids. The V end was cut by 5 bases, the J end by 4 bases, with 8 bases between. Germline V gene data show CDR1 as SQVTM and CDR2 as ANQGSEA.

Regarding this clone: The identical CDR3 is also encoded by other nucleotide sequences in the sample. The gene calls are TRBV7-9 and TRBJ2-5, with a weak D call TRBD2 (5 bases). Germline CDR1 reads SEHNR; CDR2 reads FQNEAQ (reference sequence). Trimming left V 2 bases short and J 2 bases short, with 21 bases between. The CDR3 spans 18 residues. The CDR3 DNA reads as TGTGCCAGCAGCTTAATCTGGGCGGGTAGGTCGCCGCAAGAGACCCAGTACTTC. Its protein product is CASSLIWAGRSPQETQYF. Full variable domain (outside the CDR3, taken from reference TRBV7-9 and TRBJ2-5): DTGVSQNPRHKITKRGQNVTFRCDPISEHNRLYWYRQTLGQGPEFLTYFQNEAQLEKSRLLSDRFSAERPKGSFSTLEIQRTEQGDSAMYLCASSLIWAGRSPQETQYFGPGTRLLVL.

The rearrangement links TRBV5-4 to TRBJ2-5, with 10 bases that match TRBD2. The V and J ends lost 0 bases and 4 bases, in that order; junction bases with no gene match: 0. The CDR3 is 14 amino acids. CDR1 and CDR2 from the germline V gene are SGHNT and YYREEE (reference sequence). Here the CDR3 DNA reads TGTGCCAGCAGCTTGGAGCGGGGGGGAGAGACCCAGTACTTC. It yields the protein CASSLERGGETQYF.

The CDR3 nucleotides read TGTGCCAGCAGCTCTGCTAGCGGGGGGGCCAATGAGCAGTTCTTC. This translates into CASSSASGGANEQFF. This chain links TRBV7-7 with TRBJ2-1; 12 nucleotides agree with TRBD2. V dropped 4 bases and J dropped 6; count of bases not matched to a gene: 4. Germline loops: CDR1 SSHAT, CDR2 FNYEAQ (reference sequence). CDR3 size: 15 residues.

The sample holds a few counts of this clone. V is TRBV29-1 and J is TRBJ2-1; 8 bases agree with TRBD2. V lost 6 bases and J lost 2; bases outside the gene matches: 9. CDR3 length equals 15 residues. Germline-derived CDR1 and CDR2 are SQVTM and ANQGSEA. The chain's CDR3 is CSVDPSGGPYNEQFF. The CDR3 bases are TGCAGCGTCGACCCATCGGGGGGGCCCTACAATGAGCAGTTCTTC.

This rearrangement joins TRBV11-3 to TRBJ2-5; perhaps TRBD2 as D (5 bases). The J call may not be correct, given that the DNA end is closer to TRBJ2-7. The germline CDR1 and CDR2 sequences are SGHNT and YENEEA. The CDR3 is 13 amino acids. DNA of the CDR3: TGTGCCAGCAGCCGGACTCAATCCTACGAGCAGTACTTC. Its translation: CASSRTQSYEQYF.

The chain employs TRBV11-2 and TRBJ2-7; D not resolved. Trimming shortened V by 4 bases and J by 4 bases, and 5 bases separated the two germline ends. The CDR3 covers 11 residues. CDR1 is SGHAT and CDR2 is FQNNGV in the germline V gene. Here the CDR3 reads CASSSPYEQYF. The CDR3 DNA follows: TGTGCCAGCAGCTCCCCTTACGAGCAGTACTTC.